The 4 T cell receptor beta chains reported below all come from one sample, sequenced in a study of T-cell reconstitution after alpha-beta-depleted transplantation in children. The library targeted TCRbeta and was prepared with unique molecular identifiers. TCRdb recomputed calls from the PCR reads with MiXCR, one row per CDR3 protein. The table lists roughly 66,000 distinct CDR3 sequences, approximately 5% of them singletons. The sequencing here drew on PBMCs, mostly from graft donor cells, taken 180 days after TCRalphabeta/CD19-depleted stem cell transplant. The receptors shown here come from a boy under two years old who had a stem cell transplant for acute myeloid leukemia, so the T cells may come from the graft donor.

CDR3 in DNA: TGCAGCCCCTATTCTAGCGGGGGCCCCAATGAGCAGTTCTTC. Protein: CSPYSSGGPNEQFF. V is TRBV20-1 and J is TRBJ2-1, with 10 bases aligning to TRBD2. CDR1 DFQATT and CDR2 SNEGSKA come from the germline V gene (reference sequence). CDR3 length: 14 amino acids.

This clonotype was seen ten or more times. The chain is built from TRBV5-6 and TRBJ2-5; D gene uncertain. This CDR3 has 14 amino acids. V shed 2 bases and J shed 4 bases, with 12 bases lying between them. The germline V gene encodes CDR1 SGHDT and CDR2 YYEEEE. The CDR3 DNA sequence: TGTGCCAGCAGCTTTCACCTGGTCCCAGAGACCCAGTACTTC. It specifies CASSFHLVPETQYF.

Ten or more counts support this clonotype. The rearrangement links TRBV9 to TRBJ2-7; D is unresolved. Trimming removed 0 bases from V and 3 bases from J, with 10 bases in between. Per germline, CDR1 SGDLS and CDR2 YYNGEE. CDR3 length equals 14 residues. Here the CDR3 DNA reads TGTGCCAGCAGCGTAGGTCCCTACTTCTACGAGCAGTACTTC. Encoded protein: CASSVGPYFYEQYF.

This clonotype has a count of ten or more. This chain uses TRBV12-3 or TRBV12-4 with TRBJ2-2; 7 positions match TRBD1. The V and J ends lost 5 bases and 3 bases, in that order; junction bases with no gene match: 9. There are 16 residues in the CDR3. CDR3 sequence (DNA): TGTGCCAGCAGTCCTAGAGAAGACAGGGACACCGGGGAGCTGTTTTTT. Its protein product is CASSPREDRDTGELFF.